One sample yielded the 31 T cell receptor beta chains listed below, sequenced in a study of cytomegalovirus exposure and HLA in healthy donors. Use of 60 Vbeta and 13 Jbeta primers characterized the PCR. The data were produced by immunoSEQ multiplex PCR, yet TCRdb's version contains in-frame clones alone and is incomplete. The sample yields about 160,000 clones, 85% seen once. The sequenced sample consisted of PBMCs. Every receptor here comes from a boy younger than 10 in good health and CMV-seronegative.

The chain links TRBV11-2 to TRBJ1-2; 7 bases fit TRBD1. The germline V gene has CDR1 SGHAT and CDR2 FQNNGV. The CDR3 has 19 amino acids. After removal of 5 bases from V and 6 bases from J, the junction contained 24 bases not matched to a gene. The CDR3 sequence is CASSPKEGQDRRKRDGYTF. CDR3 coding DNA: TGTGCCAGCAGCCCGAAAGAAGGACAGGACAGGAGAAAGCGGGATGGCTACACCTTC.

J is TRBJ2-1 and V is TRBV7-6; 7 bases match TRBD2. Germline lookup yields CDR1 SGHVS and CDR2 FNYEAQ. The CDR3 consists of 19 residues. The V segment lost 1 base and the J segment 4 bases; nucleotides outside the gene matches: 16. The CDR3 DNA is TGTGCCAGCAGCTTAGTTCCACCTCGGGAGGCCCCTAATTACAATGAGCAGTTCTTC. Translating gives CASSLVPPREAPNYNEQFF.

The V call is TRBV19, the J call TRBJ2-3, with 9 bases fitting TRBD2. Per germline, CDR1 LNHDA and CDR2 SQIVND (reference sequence). The CDR3 has 17 amino acids. J was trimmed by 0 bases and V by 5 bases; bases with no gene match: 9. In nucleotides, the CDR3 is TGTGCCAGTAGTCGGGCCCCCACTAGCGGGAGCACAGATACGCAGTATTTT. It encodes CASSRAPTSGSTDTQYF.

J is TRBJ2-7 and V is TRBV5-1; D gene uncertain. The V and J ends lost 0 bases and 5 bases respectively, with 6 bases between them. Germline V lookup: CDR1 SGHRS, CDR2 YFSETQ. The CDR3 has 12 amino acids. CDR3 protein: CASSLDGHEQYF. In DNA form, the CDR3 reads TGCGCCAGCAGCTTGGATGGGCACGAGCAGTACTTC.

This chain's CDR3 is CASSYNRANYGYTF. CDR3 DNA: TGTGCCAGCAGCTATAACAGGGCTAACTATGGCTACACCTTC. The chain recombines TRBV5-4 with TRBJ1-2; the D gene is possibly TRBD1 (6 bases). This CDR3 spans 14 amino acids. CDR1 is SGHNT and CDR2 is YYREEE in the germline V gene (reference sequence). The V and J ends lost 3 bases and 0 bases respectively, with 9 bases between them.

The chain links TRBV7-6 to TRBJ2-5, with 10 bases aligning to TRBD2. TRBJ2-7 explains the end of the DNA better; the J call may be wrong. The CDR3 runs 15 residues. CDR1 is SGHVS, CDR2 FNYEAQ, per germline. The CDR3 nucleotides read TGTGCCAGCAGCTTAGAACCTAGCGGGGGCTACGAGCAGTACTTC. Translation gives CASSLEPSGGYEQYF.

J is TRBJ2-7 and V is TRBV28; 8 bases line up with TRBD1. The CDR3 is 13 amino acids. Germline CDR1 and CDR2: MDHEN and SYDVKM. Losses at the gene ends were 6 bases for V and 1 base for J; bases not matched to a gene: 2. The CDR3 loop is CASSWTGSYEQYV. Written as DNA, the CDR3 is TGTGCCAGCAGCTGGACAGGGTCCTACGAGCAGTACGTC.

This chain joins TRBV11-2 and TRBJ1-3; unclear D gene. Germline V CDR1 and CDR2: SGHAT, FQNNGV. This CDR3 is 13 amino acids long. Between the trimmed V and J ends, which lost 4 bases and 4 bases, there was a span of 8 bases. The CDR3: CASSSRRGNTIYF. In DNA, the CDR3 is TGTGCCAGCAGCTCCCGCAGGGGAAACACCATATATTTT.

The V gene is TRBV5-6, the J gene TRBJ2-5; D might be TRBD2 (7 bases). Deletions cut 0 bases from V and 5 bases from J, with 11 bases between. The length of the CDR3 is 14 residues. The germline gives CDR1 SGHDT, CDR2 YYEEEE. The CDR3 loop reads CASSLAGGRETQYF. For the CDR3, the DNA is TGTGCCAGCAGCTTGGCGGGGGGCCGGGAGACCCAGTACTTC.

The chain couples TRBV5-1 to TRBJ1-2, with D perhaps TRBD1 (6 bases). CDR1 and CDR2 (germline): SGHRS, YFSETQ. The germline V and J ends were trimmed by 2 bases and 3 bases, with 8 bases remaining between them. The CDR3 spans 13 residues. The CDR3 region is CASSFGGDYGYTF. The CDR3 DNA sequence: TGCGCCAGCAGCTTTGGGGGCGACTATGGCTACACCTTC.

The chain joins TRBV5-8 to TRBJ1-3; 9 bases map to TRBD1. The trim removed 4 bases at V and 4 bases at J, leaving 6 bases unmatched. Germline lookup yields CDR1 SGHTS and CDR2 YDEGEE. The CDR3 is made up of 15 amino acids. CDR3 amino acids: CASSPGTGPGNTIYF. CDR3 nucleotide sequence: TGTGCCAGCAGCCCAGGGACAGGGCCAGGAAACACCATATATTTT.

J is TRBJ1-3 and V is TRBV7-9; D may be TRBD1 (5 bases). Between the trimmed V and J ends, which lost 0 bases and 8 bases, there was a span of 8 bases. CDR3 length equals 13 residues. CDR1 and CDR2 from the germline V gene are SEHNR and FQNEAQ (reference sequence). This chain's CDR3 is CASSLAGLDTIYF. The DNA for the CDR3 is TGTGCCAGCAGCTTAGCGGGGCTGGACACCATATATTTT.

V gene TRBV5-5 combines with J gene TRBJ1-4, with TRBD1 as a possible D gene (5 bases). There are 15 residues in the CDR3. Trimming removed 0 bases at V and 4 bases at J, with 10 bases between. Germline V gives CDR1 SGHKS, CDR2 YYEKEE (reference sequence). The CDR3 DNA reads TGTGCCAGCAGCTTGGCCGGGACTGGTAATGAAAAACTGTTTTTT. Translation gives CASSLAGTGNEKLFF.

The V call is TRBV2, the J call TRBJ2-1; 13 bases line up with TRBD2. The CDR3 is 16 residues long. Germline CDR1 reads SNHLY; CDR2 reads FYNNEI. V lost 5 bases and J lost 4; bases outside the gene matches: 5. The CDR3 reads CASSRLAGGPYNEQFF. CDR3 coding DNA: TGTGCCAGCAGTCGACTAGCGGGAGGCCCATACAATGAGCAGTTCTTC.

The V gene is TRBV7-7, the J gene TRBJ2-7; 9 positions agree with TRBD1. The germline gives CDR1 SSHAT, CDR2 FNYEAQ (reference sequence). V was pared by 7 bases and J by 3 bases, with 19 bases of the junction left unmatched. The CDR3 runs 18 residues. In DNA form, the CDR3 reads TGTGCCAGCACCCTTGCAACCCCCGGGACAGGGAAACACTACGAGCAGTACGTC. It codes for CASTLATPGTGKHYEQYV.

The chain has TRBV7-8 and TRBJ2-7, with TRBD2 matching 10 bases. Germline V gene lookup returns CDR1 SGHVS and CDR2 FQNEAQ. The CDR3 runs 15 residues. After removal of 1 base from V and 0 bases from J, the junction contained 0 bases not matched to a gene. The CDR3 loop is CASSLERGGSYEQYV. The CDR3 DNA reads TGTGCCAGCAGCTTAGAGCGGGGGGGCTCCTACGAGCAGTACGTC.

The V call is TRBV5-4, the J call TRBJ2-1; 7 bases agree with TRBD2. The CDR3 is 16 amino acids. Germline lookup yields CDR1 SGHNT and CDR2 YYREEE (reference sequence). J was trimmed by 0 bases and V by 3 bases; bases with no gene match: 6. Written as DNA, the CDR3 is TGTGCCAGCAGCTGGAACGGGGGGTACTCCTACAATGAGCAGTTCTTC. It yields the protein CASSWNGGYSYNEQFF.

The chain combines TRBV4-1 with TRBJ1-2; 7 bases match TRBD1. The CDR3 loop spans 17 amino acids. V lost 4 bases, J lost 4 bases, and 15 bases stayed unmatched. Germline lookup yields CDR1 MGHRA and CDR2 YSYEKL. CDR3 loop: CASSPSPDRADFYGYTF. CDR3 bases: TGCGCCAGCAGCCCAAGCCCTGACAGGGCTGACTTCTATGGCTACACCTTC.

V is TRBV7-9 and J is TRBJ2-5, with D perhaps matching TRBD2 (5 bases). Germline V CDR1 and CDR2: SEHNR, FQNEAQ (reference sequence). The V end was cut by 3 bases, the J end by 1 base, with 9 bases between. This CDR3 has 14 amino acids. Here the CDR3 DNA reads TGTGCCAGCAGCTTGGACTCATCCCAAGAGACCCAGTACTTC. Translating gives CASSLDSSQETQYF.

The chain combines TRBV6-6 with TRBJ2-5; TRBD2 matches 9 bases. Germline V gene lookup returns CDR1 MNHNY and CDR2 SVGAGI (reference sequence). This CDR3 comprises 15 residues. Trimming removed 8 bases from V and 2 bases from J; junction bases left unmatched: 9. CDR3 residues: CASSGGRGGQETQYF. Here the CDR3 DNA reads TGTGCCAGCTCCGGCGGGCGGGGGGGACAAGAGACCCAGTACTTC.

This clone has more than one count but fewer than ten. The chain joins TRBV10-1 to TRBJ1-5; the D is unclear. The CDR3 is 13 residues long. CDR1 WNHNN and CDR2 SYGVQD come from the germline V gene (reference sequence). Trimming pared 5 bases from V and 5 bases from J, leaving 10 bases between. CDR3 coding DNA: TGCGCCAGCAGTACCGGGAGGGATCAGCCCCAGCATTTT. Protein: CASSTGRDQPQHF.

This chain connects TRBV6-4 to TRBJ1-5; TRBD1 might be the D (6 bases). The CDR3 is 19 residues long. V was shortened by 6 bases and J by 2 bases, with 26 bases between the two germline ends. The germline V gene encodes CDR1 MRHNA and CDR2 SNTAGT. CDR3 sequence: CASRRAHYTGLRGNQPQHF. Here the CDR3 DNA reads TGTGCCAGCAGGCGGGCCCATTACACAGGGTTACGCGGCAATCAGCCCCAGCATTTT.

This clone was seen a few times. The chain links TRBV11-3 to TRBJ2-1; the D gene is possibly TRBD2 (6 bases). The germline V gene has CDR1 SGHNT and CDR2 YENEEA. The CDR3 extends over 17 amino acids. V lost 0 bases, J lost 1 base, and 13 bases lay in between. In DNA form, the CDR3 reads TGTGCCAGCAGCTTAGATAGCCCAGGGAGGTCCTACAATGAGCAGTTCTTC. This gives the protein CASSLDSPGRSYNEQFF.

V gene TRBV5-1 combines with J gene TRBJ2-2; TRBD2 matches at 7 bases. This CDR3 spans 15 amino acids. V lost 5 bases to trimming and J lost 5 bases; unmatched junction nucleotides: 9. Germline assignment: CDR1 SGHRS and CDR2 YFSETQ. CDR3 in amino acids: CASRKDWGGTGELFF. CDR3 DNA sequence: TGCGCCAGCAGAAAGGACTGGGGGGGAACCGGGGAGCTGTTTTTT.

This sequence joins TRBV5-1 and TRBJ2-3; 14 bases map to TRBD2. Germline CDR1 is SGHRS and CDR2 is YFSETQ. CDR3 length: 19 residues. The V segment lost 3 bases and the J segment 2 bases; nucleotides outside the gene matches: 11. The CDR3 loop is CASSSGLAGESSSTDTQYF. CDR3 coding DNA: TGCGCCAGCAGCTCGGGACTAGCGGGGGAGTCGTCTTCCACAGATACGCAGTATTTT.

The chain is built from TRBV28 and TRBJ1-5; D possibly corresponds to TRBD1 (6 bases). Germline loops: CDR1 MDHEN, CDR2 SYDVKM. Trimming left V 6 bases short and J 5 bases short, with 20 bases between. This CDR3 is built from 16 residues. In nucleotides, the CDR3 is TGTGCCAGCAGCCCCCTCGGGGGGGGCGTAGATCAGCCCCAGCATTTT. This translates into CASSPLGGGVDQPQHF.

This sequence joins TRBV9 and TRBJ2-3, with D perhaps matching TRBD1 (6 bases). This CDR3 region has 18 residues. Germline V gene lookup returns CDR1 SGDLS and CDR2 YYNGEE. Trimming shortened V by 1 base and J by 0 bases, and 18 bases separated the two germline ends. The CDR3 loop reads CASSVSTGQGSSTDTQYF. In DNA form, the CDR3 reads TGTGCCAGCAGCGTAAGTACGGGACAAGGCTCTAGCACAGATACGCAGTATTTT.

This sequence joins TRBV7-8 and TRBJ2-5, with a weak D call TRBD1 (6 bases). The germline CDR1 and CDR2 sequences are SGHVS and FQNEAQ. Trimming shortened V by 4 bases and J by 3 bases, and 15 bases separated the two germline ends. The CDR3 runs to 15 residues. For the CDR3, the DNA is TGTGCCAGCAGCTCCCAGACAGGTGGAGAAGAGACCCAGTACTTC. The encoded protein is CASSSQTGGEETQYF.

Here the CDR3 reads CAWSAPFGLNTEAFF. In DNA form, the CDR3 reads TGTGCCTGGAGTGCTCCCTTTGGGCTGAACACTGAAGCTTTCTTT. V usage is TRBV30 and J usage is TRBJ1-1; no reliable D call. The CDR3 is 15 residues long. V shed 1 base and J shed 0 bases, with 12 bases lying between them. From germline, CDR1 is GTSNPN and CDR2 SVGIG (reference sequence).

The V call is TRBV5-1, the J call TRBJ2-3; D perhaps matches TRBD2 (5 bases). This CDR3 contains 15 residues. The germline V gene encodes CDR1 SGHRS and CDR2 YFSETQ. The V and J ends lost 1 base and 4 bases respectively, with 13 bases between them. CDR3 sequence reads: CASSLMGSQSDTQYF. As DNA, the CDR3 is TGCGCCAGCAGCTTGATGGGGAGTCAATCAGATACGCAGTATTTT.

The chain recombines TRBV2 with TRBJ2-3; 10 bases agree with TRBD2. Looked up from germline, CDR1 is SNHLY and CDR2 is FYNNEI. V was pared by 5 bases and J by 6 bases, with 8 bases of the junction left unmatched. CDR3 length: 15 residues. CDR3 sequence reads: CASSSHSGGTDTQYF. CDR3 sequence (DNA): TGTGCCAGCAGTTCTCATAGCGGGGGGACGGATACGCAGTATTTT.